These 9 T cell receptor beta chains came from one sample sequenced in a study of regulatory T cells in long-lasting Graves disease (dated by TCRdb to about 2021). What the time point label conveys for this sample: newly diagnosed GD, antithyroid drugs for less than 3 months. For both TCR sequencing and RNA sequencing, RNA was extracted from PBMCs in TRIzol. The library was generated by multiplex PCR. Sequencing took place on an Illumina HiSeq 4000. TCR beta libraries were built with iRepertoire HTBI primers and Arm-PCR amplification of CDR3 regions. TCRdb applied fastp at Q25 and MiXCR to the public reads, then kept only in-frame beta chains. Under each unique CDR3 protein, matching rows form one entry showing the most common genes and DNA. The sample yields hundreds of thousands of distinct CDR3 sequences; approximately 15% were counted once. Jointly, the top ten make up 18% of the sample. The data were also submitted as part of a second study, on T cells in Graves' hyperthyroidism and ophthalmopathy.

Sequencing used peripheral blood mononuclear cells (PBMCs), obtained at new diagnosis, from a patient treated with antithyroid drugs. These receptors were taken from a woman aged 30 to 39 with Graves disease. Donor details come from another sample of the same person, matched by shared clones.

This clonotype was found a few times. The rearrangement joins TRBV5-1 to TRBJ2-1, with D perhaps matching TRBD1 or TRBD2 (5 bases each). V lost 0 bases to trimming and J lost 9 bases, with 13 bases between them. CDR1 and CDR2 (germline): SGHRS, YFSETQ. This CDR3 contains 14 residues. The CDR3 bases are TGCGCCAGCAGCTTGGGGGGCGGGCGCACTGAGCAGTTCTTC. Translating it yields CASSLGGGRTEQFF. Full variable domain (rest looked up from reference TRBV5-1 and TRBJ2-1): KAGVTQTPRYLIKTRGQQVTLSCSPISGHRSVSWYQQTPGQGLQFLFEYFSETQRNKGNFPGRFSGRQFSNSRSEMNVSTLELGDSALYLCASSLGGGRTEQFFGPGTRLTVL.

This clonotype was seen many times. J is TRBJ1-4 and V is TRBV11-2, with 9 nucleotides matching TRBD1. The germline V gene encodes CDR1 SGHAT and CDR2 FQNNGV. With V trimmed by 4 bases and J by 7 bases, 7 bases remained unmatched. The CDR3 loop spans 15 amino acids. CDR3 in DNA: TGTGCCAGCAGCTCGGGGGACAGGGAGGTTGAAAAACTGTTTTTT. Amino acid sequence: CASSSGDREVEKLFF.

This clonotype was seen at least ten times. The chain links TRBV28 to TRBJ2-2; 9 bases map to TRBD1. CDR3 length equals 15 residues. V shed 3 bases, J shed 7 bases, and the junction held 6 bases outside the gene matches. The germline CDR1 and CDR2 sequences are MDHEN and SYDVKM. The CDR3 reads CASSFLDRGRGELFF. CDR3 in DNA: TGTGCCAGCAGTTTTTTGGACAGGGGCCGCGGGGAGCTGTTTTTT.

This clonotype occurred many times. The chain is built from TRBV30 and TRBJ2-2, with 7 positions matching TRBD2. The V gene's germline CDR1 is GTSNPN and CDR2 SVGIG (reference sequence). The ends lost 5 bases at V and 4 bases at J; junction bases unmatched: 7. The CDR3 has 14 residues. The DNA of the CDR3 is TGTGCCTGGCAGCGGGACCCACCCACCGGGGAGCTGTTTTTT. Residues: CAWQRDPPTGELFF.

This clonotype was counted many times. The chain carries TRBV3-1 and TRBJ1-2; 7 nucleotides align to TRBD1. Germline V gives CDR1 LGHDT, CDR2 YNNKEL (reference sequence). V lost 6 bases, J lost 2 bases, and 12 bases stayed unmatched. The CDR3 is 16 residues long. CDR3 in DNA: TGTGCCAGCAGACCGATGGGACAGCTGCTAAACTATGGCTACACCTTC. The encoded protein is CASRPMGQLLNYGYTF. Combining the CDR3 with reference TRBV3-1 and TRBJ1-2 gives the whole variable domain DTAVSQTPKYLVTQMGNDKSIKCEQNLGHDTMYWYKQDSKKFLKIMFSYNNKELIINETVPNRFSPKSPDKAHLNLHINSLELGDSAVYFCASRPMGQLLNYGYTFGSGTRLTVV.

The chain employs TRBV7-2 and TRBJ2-5; 7 bases align to TRBD2. This CDR3 region has 16 residues. Germline assignment: CDR1 SGHTA and CDR2 FQGNSA. V shed 2 bases, J shed 5 bases, and the junction held 11 bases outside the gene matches. CDR3 loop: CASSLSSSGLRETQYF. The DNA of the CDR3 is TGTGCCAGCAGCTTATCCTCTAGCGGTCTTCGGGAGACCCAGTACTTC. The full variable domain, rest sourced from reference TRBV7-2 and TRBJ2-5, is GAGVSQSPSNKVTEKGKDVELRCDPISGHTALYWYRQSLGQGLEFLIYFQGNSAPDKSGLPSDRFSAERTGGSVSTLTIQRTQQEDSAVYLCASSLSSSGLRETQYFGPGTRLLVL.

The V gene is TRBV4-1, the J gene TRBJ2-7; no clear D. With 6 bases removed from V and 6 bases from J, the gap between germline ends came to 18 bases. CDR3 length: 14 amino acids. The germline gives CDR1 MGHRA, CDR2 YSYEKL. The CDR3 DNA follows: TGCGCCAGCAGTCCTAACCCCAGTTTTGGCGAGCAGTACTTC. Residues: CASSPNPSFGEQYF.

In regard to this clonotype: Its ends do not fully match the called genes, so a read error is possible. The chain employs TRBV6-5 and TRBJ2-7; 13 bases are a match to TRBD2. The CDR3 consists of 16 residues. The V gene's germline CDR1 is MNHEY and CDR2 SVGAGI. CDR3 sequence: CVSSYDGTSGTYEQYF. CDR3 in DNA: TGTGTCAGCAGTTACGACGGGACTAGCGGGACCTACGAGCAGTACTTC.

The chain uses TRBV18 and TRBJ1-6; D gene uncertain. The CDR3 spans 14 residues. Germline lookup yields CDR1 KGHSH and CDR2 LQKENI. The ends were cut back, 5 bases at V and 7 bases at J, with 12 bases in the middle. DNA for the CDR3: TGTGCCAGCTCATCTCAGACCGCAAATTCACCCCTCCACTTT. Its protein is CASSSQTANSPLHF.